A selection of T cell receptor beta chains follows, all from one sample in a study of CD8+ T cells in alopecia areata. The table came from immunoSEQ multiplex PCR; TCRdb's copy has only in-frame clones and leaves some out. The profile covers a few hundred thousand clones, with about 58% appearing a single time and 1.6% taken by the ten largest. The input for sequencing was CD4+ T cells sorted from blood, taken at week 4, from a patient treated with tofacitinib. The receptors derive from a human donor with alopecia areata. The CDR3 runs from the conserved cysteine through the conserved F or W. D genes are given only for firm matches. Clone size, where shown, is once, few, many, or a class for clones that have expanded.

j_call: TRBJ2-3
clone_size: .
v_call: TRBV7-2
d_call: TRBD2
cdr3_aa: CASRPPGGATDTQYF
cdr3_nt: TGTGCCAGCAGACCCCCGGGGGGGGCAACAGATACGCAGTATTTT

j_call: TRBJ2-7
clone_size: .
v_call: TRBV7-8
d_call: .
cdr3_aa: CASSLARYEQYF
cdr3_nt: TGTGCCAGCAGCTTAGCGCGGTACGAGCAGTACTTC

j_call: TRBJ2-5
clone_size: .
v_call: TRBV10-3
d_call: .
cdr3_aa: CAISELEETQYF
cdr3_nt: TGTGCCATCAGTGAGCTGGAAGAGACCCAGTACTTC

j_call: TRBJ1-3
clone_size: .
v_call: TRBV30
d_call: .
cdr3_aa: CATLRGRFSGNTIYF
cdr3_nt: TGTGCCACCCTGCGGGGGAGGTTCTCTGGAAACACCATATATTTT

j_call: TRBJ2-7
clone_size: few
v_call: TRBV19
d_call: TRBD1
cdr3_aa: CASRLQGKGAYEQYF
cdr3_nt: TGTGCCAGTAGATTACAGGGGAAAGGGGCCTACGAGCAGTACTTC

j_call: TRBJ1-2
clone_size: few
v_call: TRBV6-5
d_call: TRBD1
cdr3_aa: CASRSGTGNYGYTF
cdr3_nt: TGTGCCAGCAGGTCCGGGACAGGGAATTATGGCTACACCTTC

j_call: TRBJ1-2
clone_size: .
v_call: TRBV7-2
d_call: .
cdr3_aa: CASSLKLGSYGYTF
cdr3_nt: TGTGCCAGCAGCTTAAAGCTGGGCAGCTATGGCTACACCTTC

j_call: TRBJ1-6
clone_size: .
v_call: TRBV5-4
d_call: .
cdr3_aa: CASSLDGGRGASPLHF
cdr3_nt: TGTGCCAGCAGCTTAGACGGGGGCCGGGGGGCCTCACCCCTCCACTTT

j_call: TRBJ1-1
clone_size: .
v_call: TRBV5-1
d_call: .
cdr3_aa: CASSLEEGLHTEAFF
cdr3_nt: TGCGCCAGCAGCTTGGAGGAGGGTTTGCACACTGAAGCTTTCTTT

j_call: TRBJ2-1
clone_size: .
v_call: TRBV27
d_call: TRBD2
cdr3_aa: CASSRLATDEQFF
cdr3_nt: TGTGCCAGCAGTAGACTAGCGACGGATGAGCAGTTCTTC

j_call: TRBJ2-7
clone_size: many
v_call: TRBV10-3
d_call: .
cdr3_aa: CAISGGLEAGYYEQYF
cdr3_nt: TGTGCCATCAGTGGGGGGCTTGAGGCCGGTTACTACGAGCAGTACTTC

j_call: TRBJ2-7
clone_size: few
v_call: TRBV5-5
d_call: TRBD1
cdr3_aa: CASSLEQGGSYEQYF
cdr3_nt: TGTGCCAGCAGCTTGGAACAGGGGGGCTCCTACGAGCAGTACTTC

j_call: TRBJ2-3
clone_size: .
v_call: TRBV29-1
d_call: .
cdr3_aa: CSGRGGRTDTQYF
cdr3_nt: TGCAGCGGCAGGGGAGGGCGCACAGATACGCAGTATTTT

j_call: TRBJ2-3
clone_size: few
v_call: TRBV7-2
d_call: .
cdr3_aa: CASTTGDWRTDTQYF
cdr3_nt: TGTGCCAGCACCACCGGAGACTGGCGCACAGATACGCAGTATTTT

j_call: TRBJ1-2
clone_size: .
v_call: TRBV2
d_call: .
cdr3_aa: CASKNGRGYTF
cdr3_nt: TGTGCCAGCAAAAACGGGCGAGGCTACACCTTC

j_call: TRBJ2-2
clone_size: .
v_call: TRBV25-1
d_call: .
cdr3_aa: CASTGVGTGELFF
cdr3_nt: TGTGCCAGCACGGGGGTAGGCACCGGGGAGCTGTTTTTT

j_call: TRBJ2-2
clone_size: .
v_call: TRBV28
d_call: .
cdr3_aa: CASGGQPNTGELFF
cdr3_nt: TGTGCCAGCGGAGGACAGCCGAACACCGGGGAGCTGTTTTTT

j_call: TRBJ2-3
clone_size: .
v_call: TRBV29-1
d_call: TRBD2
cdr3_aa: CSVEDLPGLAGAITDTQYF
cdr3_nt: TGCAGCGTTGAAGATCTCCCCGGACTAGCGGGGGCAATCACAGATACGCAGTATTTT

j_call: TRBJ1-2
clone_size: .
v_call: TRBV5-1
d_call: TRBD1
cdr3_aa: CASSLAGTGYYGYTF
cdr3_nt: TGCGCCAGCAGCTTGGCAGGGACAGGGTACTATGGCTACACCTTC

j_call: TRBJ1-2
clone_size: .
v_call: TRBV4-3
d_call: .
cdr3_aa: CASSQAAGRDAYGYTF
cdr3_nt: TGCGCCAGCAGCCAAGCTGCGGGGCGCGATGCCTATGGCTACACCTTC

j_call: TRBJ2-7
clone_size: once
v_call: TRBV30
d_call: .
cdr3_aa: CAWKGRNYEQYF
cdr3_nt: TGTGCCTGGAAAGGACGGAACTACGAGCAGTACTTC

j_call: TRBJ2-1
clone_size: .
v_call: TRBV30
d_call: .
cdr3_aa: CAWSDRVGEQFF
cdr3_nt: TGTGCCTGGAGTGACAGGGTTGGTGAGCAGTTCTTC

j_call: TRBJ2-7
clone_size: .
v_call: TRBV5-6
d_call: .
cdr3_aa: CASSLVGDPREQYF
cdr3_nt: TGTGCCAGCAGCTTGGTAGGGGATCCAAGAGAGCAGTACTTC

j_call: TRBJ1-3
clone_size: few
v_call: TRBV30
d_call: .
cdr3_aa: CAWSVGGDSHGNF
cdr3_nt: TGTGCCTGGAGTGTCGGCGGCGATTCCCACGGAAATTTT

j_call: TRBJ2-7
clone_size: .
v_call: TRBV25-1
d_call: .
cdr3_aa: CASSEIGQLSYEQYF
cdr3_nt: TGTGCCAGCAGTGAAATAGGACAGTTGTCCTACGAGCAGTACTTC

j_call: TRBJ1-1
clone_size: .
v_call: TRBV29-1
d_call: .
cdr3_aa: CSVEDLAGPAFF
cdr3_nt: TGCAGCGTTGAAGATCTGGCTGGACCCGCTTTCTTT

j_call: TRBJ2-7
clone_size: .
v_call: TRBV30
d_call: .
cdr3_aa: CAWSVGSTNEQYF
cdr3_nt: TGTGCCTGGAGTGTAGGCAGTACCAACGAGCAGTACTTC

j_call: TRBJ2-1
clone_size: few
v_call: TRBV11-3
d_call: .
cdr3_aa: CASSPGNSGVNEQFF
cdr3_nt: TGTGCCAGCAGCCCGGGGAACTCGGGGGTTAATGAGCAGTTCTTC

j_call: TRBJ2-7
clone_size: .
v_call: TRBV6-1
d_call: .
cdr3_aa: CASTSGAYEQYF
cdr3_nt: TGTGCCAGCACTTCGGGGGCCTACGAGCAGTACTTC